Reported below is one TCR beta chain. Its antigen is as yet unknown. The germline V gene has CDR1 LNHDA and CDR2 SQIVND (reference sequence). V dropped 5 bases and J dropped 6 bases, with 17 bases sitting between them. The CDR3 runs 15 residues. The entry originates in a study of OX40 agonist ivuxolimab in advanced cancers. Background on the study: Ivuxolimab, an antibody acting as an agonist of OX40 (CD134), was used to treat patients. Three patients, one with hepatocellular carcinoma and two with cutaneous melanoma, achieved partial responses. Overall study findings and caveats: Partial responders treated at 0.1-3.0 mg/kg exhibited clonal expansion among the lowest measured.

TCRdb's copy holds only in-frame clones and misses some; the assay was immunoSEQ multiplex PCR. This table holds under 20,000 clones, roughly 88% found once. This sequence joins TRBV19 and TRBJ1-5; maybe TRBD1 (5 bases). This receptor was identified in an adult with an advanced solid tumor such as melanoma, head and neck, liver or kidney cancer. The sample consisted of CD4+ or CD8+ T cells sorted from blood, taken in a trial of the OX40 agonist ivuxolimab. This CDR3 reads CASSPQGAGFQPQHF. CDR3 DNA: TGTGCCAGTAGTCCCCAAGGGGCAGGGTTTCAGCCCCAGCATTTT.